What follows are 17 T cell receptor beta chains derived from one specimen sequenced in a study of glioma-infiltrating T cells after dendritic cell vaccination. TCRdb's table, derived via immunoSEQ multiplex PCR, lists solely in-frame clones and lacks some. Of around 100,000 clones in the sample, roughly four fifths are singletons; the top ten hold approximately 12%. The sample was blood, taken before dendritic cell vaccination. The origin of the receptors is a human donor with glioblastoma.

This chain joins TRBV23-1 and TRBJ1-6; D might be TRBD1 (6 bases). TRBV23-1 is an open reading frame whose function is uncertain. The V gene lost 4 bases and the J gene lost 0 bases, with 25 bases spanning the gap. The CDR3 sequence is 21 residues long. The CDR3 here is CASSPGSKKGQKFSYNSPLHF. The CDR3 coding sequence is TGCGCCAGCAGTCCGGGAAGCAAAAAGGGACAAAAATTCTCCTATAATTCACCCCTCCACTTT.

This clone has a single count. V usage is TRBV5-1 and J usage is TRBJ2-3; weak D call: TRBD1 (6 bases). The ends were cut back, 4 bases at V and 6 bases at J, with 18 bases in the middle. The CDR3 loop spans 15 amino acids. Germline CDR1 SGHRS, CDR2 YFSETQ. CDR3 DNA: TGCGCCAGCAGCGCCTGGACAGACGGTAGCGATACGCAGTATTTT. It codes for CASSAWTDGSDTQYF.

The rearrangement joins TRBV19 to TRBJ1-5, with D uncertain. The CDR3 runs 13 residues. Germline lookup yields CDR1 LNHDA and CDR2 SQIVND (reference sequence). V lost 7 bases and J 3 bases, leaving 10 bases between the germline ends. As DNA, the CDR3 is TGTGCCAGTAATCTGCAGTTCAATCAGCCCCAGCATTTT. As protein: CASNLQFNQPQHF.

This rearrangement joins TRBV5-1 to TRBJ2-5; 7 bases are shared with TRBD2. V lost 4 bases and J lost 1; bases outside the gene matches: 4. The CDR3 covers 14 residues. Germline-derived CDR1 and CDR2 are SGHRS and YFSETQ. CDR3 sequence reads: CASSILAVQETQYF. For the CDR3, the DNA is TGCGCCAGCAGCATCCTAGCGGTCCAAGAGACCCAGTACTTC.

The chain uses TRBV29-1 and TRBJ1-2; 10 bases match TRBD1. After removal of 1 base from V and 4 bases from J, the junction contained 12 bases not matched to a gene. The length of the CDR3 is 17 residues. Germline CDR1 SQVTM, CDR2 ANQGSEA. CDR3 in amino acids: CSVEVRDRGLRGYGYTF. Here the CDR3 DNA reads TGCAGCGTTGAAGTACGGGACAGGGGTCTCCGGGGCTATGGCTACACCTTC.

This chain joins TRBV25-1 and TRBJ1-4, with 8 bases fitting TRBD1. From germline, CDR1 is MGHDK and CDR2 SYGVNS. V was clipped by 3 bases and J by 8 bases; unmatched bases: 11. The CDR3 length is 16 residues. The DNA for the CDR3 is TGTGCCAGCAGTGATAACAGGGGGGACAACGAAGAAAAACTGTTTTTT. Its translation: CASSDNRGDNEEKLFF.

V is TRBV7-6 and J is TRBJ2-7; no definite D call. The CDR3 runs to 14 residues. Trimming shortened V by 2 bases and J by 0 bases, and 8 bases separated the two germline ends. Germline V gene lookup returns CDR1 SGHVS and CDR2 FNYEAQ. CDR3 bases: TGTGCCAGCAGCTTACGGGTTCTCTCCTACGAGCAGTACTTC. Its translation: CASSLRVLSYEQYF.

The chain has TRBV9 and TRBJ2-7, with 12 bases identical to TRBD2. Germline V gives CDR1 SGDLS, CDR2 YYNGEE. Trimming took 7 bases from V and 4 from J; bases not matched to a gene: 9. CDR3 length equals 15 residues. The CDR3: CASAVTSGGQYEQYF. The CDR3 DNA is TGTGCCAGCGCTGTAACTAGCGGGGGGCAATACGAGCAGTACTTC.

This clone was seen once. The V call is TRBV2, the J call TRBJ2-1; a weak D match, TRBD2 (6 bases). The CDR3 is 14 residues long. The V gene lost 5 bases and the J gene lost 6 bases, with 14 bases spanning the gap. Per germline, CDR1 SNHLY and CDR2 FYNNEI. This chain's CDR3 is CASSPTTRPNEQFF. DNA of the CDR3: TGTGCCAGCAGTCCCACGACTAGACCCAATGAGCAGTTCTTC.

This clone was counted only a few times. The genes are TRBV9 and TRBJ2-6; D is possibly TRBD1 (6 bases). The ends were cut back, 3 bases at V and 2 bases at J, with 9 bases in the middle. Germline CDR1 is SGDLS and CDR2 is YYNGEE. This CDR3 has 15 amino acids. CDR3 in amino acids: CASSGYRAGANVLTF. The CDR3 bases are TGTGCCAGCAGCGGGTACAGGGCTGGGGCCAACGTCCTGACTTTC. The full variable domain, with the rest looked up from reference TRBV9 and TRBJ2-6, is DSGVTQTPKHLITATGQRVTLRCSPRSGDLSVYWYQQSLDQGLQFLIQYYNGEERAKGNILERFSAQQFPDLHSELNLSSLELGDSALYFCASSGYRAGANVLTFGAGSRLTVL.

The J gene is TRBJ2-3, the V gene TRBV7-9, with TRBD1 matching 7 bases. CDR3 length: 15 residues. V lost 5 bases and J lost 0; bases outside the gene matches: 5. CDR1 and CDR2 (germline): SEHNR, FQNEAQ (reference sequence). CDR3 in DNA: TGTGCCAGCAGCCCGGGGACAGTTAGCACAGATACGCAGTATTTT. Translation gives CASSPGTVSTDTQYF.

The V and J genes are TRBV7-6 and TRBJ1-1; D not resolved. V was shortened by 6 bases and J by 0 bases, with 14 bases between the two germline ends. Germline loops: CDR1 SGHVS, CDR2 FNYEAQ. This CDR3 comprises 15 residues. CDR3: CASSERRNMNTEAFF. CDR3 DNA: TGTGCCAGCAGTGAAAGGAGGAACATGAACACTGAAGCTTTCTTT. Combining the CDR3 with reference TRBV7-6 and TRBJ1-1 gives the whole variable domain GAGVSQSPRYKVTKRGQDVALRCDPISGHVSLYWYRQALGQGPEFLTYFNYEAQQDKSGLPNDRFSAERPEGSISTLTIQRTEQRDSAMYRCASSERRNMNTEAFFGQGTRLTVV.

The chain couples TRBV4-1 to TRBJ1-1, with D perhaps TRBD1 (5 bases). CDR1 MGHRA and CDR2 YSYEKL come from the germline V gene. V shed 4 bases and J shed 4 bases, with 13 bases lying between them. The CDR3 loop spans 14 amino acids. The CDR3 DNA reads as TGCGCCAGCAGCCCAGGGCGGGGTCCCACTGAAGCTTTCTTT. The encoded protein is CASSPGRGPTEAFF.

This clone was recorded once. The genes are TRBV5-1 and TRBJ1-1, with a tentative D call TRBD1 (5 bases). Germline V gives CDR1 SGHRS, CDR2 YFSETQ. The ends were cut back, 0 bases at V and 3 bases at J, with 9 bases in the middle. The length of the CDR3 is 14 residues. CDR3 sequence reads: CASSLGGRDTEAFF. Written as DNA, the CDR3 is TGCGCCAGCAGCTTGGGAGGCAGGGACACTGAAGCTTTCTTT.

This sequence joins TRBV30 and TRBJ2-1; a possible D gene is TRBD2 (5 bases). Trimming took off 3 bases at V and 7 bases at J, with 7 bases between the two ends. The CDR3 is made up of 11 amino acids. Germline lookup yields CDR1 GTSNPN and CDR2 SVGIG (reference sequence). CDR3 loop: CAWSGVNEQFF. The CDR3 DNA follows: TGTGCCTGGAGCGGGGTGAATGAGCAGTTCTTC.

J is TRBJ1-4 and V is TRBV5-1; 7 bases match TRBD1. Trimming cost V 0 bases and J 6 bases; bases outside gene matches: 2. This CDR3 spans 14 amino acids. Germline CDR1 is SGHRS and CDR2 is YFSETQ. CDR3 bases: TGCGCCAGCAGCTTGGGACAGGGTTATGAAAAACTGTTTTTT. Its translation is CASSLGQGYEKLFF.

The chain uses TRBV7-2 and TRBJ1-5; 9 bases fit TRBD1. The length of the CDR3 is 16 residues. V shed 2 bases, J shed 6 bases, and the junction held 8 bases outside the gene matches. Germline-derived CDR1 and CDR2 are SGHTA and FQGNSA. As DNA, the CDR3 is TGTGCCAGCAGCTTACCGAAAGGGACAGGGAGTCAGCCCCAGCATTTT. As protein: CASSLPKGTGSQPQHF. Full variable domain (missing parts from reference TRBV7-2 and TRBJ1-5): GAGVSQSPSNKVTEKGKDVELRCDPISGHTALYWYRQSLGQGLEFLIYFQGNSAPDKSGLPSDRFSAERTGGSVSTLTIQRTQQEDSAVYLCASSLPKGTGSQPQHFGDGTRLSIL.